This entry is about one T cell receptor beta chain. The assay was immunoSEQ multiplex PCR, and TCRdb's table has in-frame clones only and misses some. This sample carries approximately 65,000 clones, approximately 89% of them seen once, and the ten largest clones take around 1%. These data are taken from a study of OX40 agonist ivuxolimab in advanced cancers. This CDR3 contains 13 residues. Trimming removed 3 bases at V and 3 bases at J, with 8 bases between. From germline, CDR1 is KGHSH and CDR2 LQKENI. This sequence joins TRBV18 and TRBJ1-1; D not certain. The clonotype was recovered from an adult with an advanced solid tumor such as melanoma, head and neck, liver or kidney cancer. The input for sequencing was CD4+ or CD8+ T cells sorted from blood, taken in a trial of the OX40 agonist ivuxolimab. The CDR3 DNA follows: TGTGCCAGCTCACCCGTCGGCTACACTGAAGCTTTCTTT. The encoded protein is CASSPVGYTEAFF.